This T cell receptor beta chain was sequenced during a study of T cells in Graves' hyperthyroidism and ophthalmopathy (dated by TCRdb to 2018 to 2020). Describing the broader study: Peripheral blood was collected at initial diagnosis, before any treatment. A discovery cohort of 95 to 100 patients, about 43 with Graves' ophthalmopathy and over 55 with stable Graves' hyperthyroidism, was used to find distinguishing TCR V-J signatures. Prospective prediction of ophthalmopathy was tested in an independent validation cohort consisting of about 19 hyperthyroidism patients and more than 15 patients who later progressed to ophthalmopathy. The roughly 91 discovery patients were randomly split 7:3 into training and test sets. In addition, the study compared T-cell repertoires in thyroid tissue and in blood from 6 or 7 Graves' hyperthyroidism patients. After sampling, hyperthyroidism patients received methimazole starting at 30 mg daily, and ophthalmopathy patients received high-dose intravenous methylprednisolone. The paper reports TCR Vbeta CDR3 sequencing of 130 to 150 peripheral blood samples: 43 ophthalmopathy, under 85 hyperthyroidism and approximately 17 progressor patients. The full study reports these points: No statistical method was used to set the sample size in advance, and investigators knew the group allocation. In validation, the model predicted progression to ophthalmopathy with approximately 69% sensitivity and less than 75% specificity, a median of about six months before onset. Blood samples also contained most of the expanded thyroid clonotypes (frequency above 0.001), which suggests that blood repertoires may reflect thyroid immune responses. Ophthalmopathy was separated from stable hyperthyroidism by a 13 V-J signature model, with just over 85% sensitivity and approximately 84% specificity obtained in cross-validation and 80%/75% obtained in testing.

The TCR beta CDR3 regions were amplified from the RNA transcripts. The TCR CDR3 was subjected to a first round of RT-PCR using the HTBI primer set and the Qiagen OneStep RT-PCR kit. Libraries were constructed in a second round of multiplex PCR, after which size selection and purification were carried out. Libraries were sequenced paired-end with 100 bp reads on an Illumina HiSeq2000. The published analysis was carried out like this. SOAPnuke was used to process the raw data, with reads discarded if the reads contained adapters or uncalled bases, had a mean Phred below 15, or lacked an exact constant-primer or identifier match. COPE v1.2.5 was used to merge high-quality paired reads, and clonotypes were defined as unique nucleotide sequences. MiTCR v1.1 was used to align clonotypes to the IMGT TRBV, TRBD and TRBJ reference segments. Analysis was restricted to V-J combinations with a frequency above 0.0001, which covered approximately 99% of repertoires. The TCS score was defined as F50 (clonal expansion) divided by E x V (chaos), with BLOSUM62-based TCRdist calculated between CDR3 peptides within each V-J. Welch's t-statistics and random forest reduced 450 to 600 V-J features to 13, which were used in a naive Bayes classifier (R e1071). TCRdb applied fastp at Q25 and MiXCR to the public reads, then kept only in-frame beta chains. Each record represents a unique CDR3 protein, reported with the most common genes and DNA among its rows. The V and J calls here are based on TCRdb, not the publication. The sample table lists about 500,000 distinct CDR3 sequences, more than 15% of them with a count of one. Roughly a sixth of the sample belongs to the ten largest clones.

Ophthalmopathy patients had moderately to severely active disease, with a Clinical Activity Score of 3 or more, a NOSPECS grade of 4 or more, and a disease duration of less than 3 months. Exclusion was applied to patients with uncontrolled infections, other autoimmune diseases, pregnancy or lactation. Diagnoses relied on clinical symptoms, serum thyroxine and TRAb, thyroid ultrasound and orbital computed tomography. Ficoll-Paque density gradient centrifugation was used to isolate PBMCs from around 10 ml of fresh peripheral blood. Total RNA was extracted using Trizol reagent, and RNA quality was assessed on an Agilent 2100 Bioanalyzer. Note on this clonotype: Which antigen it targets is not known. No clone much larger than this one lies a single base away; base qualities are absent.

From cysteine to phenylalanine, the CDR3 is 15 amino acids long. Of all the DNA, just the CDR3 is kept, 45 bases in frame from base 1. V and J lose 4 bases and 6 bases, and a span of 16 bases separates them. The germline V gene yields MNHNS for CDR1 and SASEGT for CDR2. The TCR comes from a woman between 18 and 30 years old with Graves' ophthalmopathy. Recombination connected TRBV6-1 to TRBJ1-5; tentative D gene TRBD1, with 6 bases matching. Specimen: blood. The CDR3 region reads CASSGGTRRAQPQHF. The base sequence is TGTGCCAGCAGTGGAGGGACACGGCGGGCTCAGCCCCAGCATTTT.